The 25 T cell receptor beta chains given below trace back to one sample, sequenced in a study of shared clonotypes between healthy human individuals. Here immunoSEQ multiplex PCR was the method, and the copy in TCRdb shows in-frame clones only, minus some. The data show roughly 2 million clones, with 85% to 95% seen just once and 0.13% held by the top ten. Source material: naive CD4+ T cells sorted from blood. This sample's subset: CD45RA+ positively selected. These receptor sequences come from a man aged 18 to 30 in good health.

The CDR3 loop reads CASSTWRGSEAFF. For the CDR3, the DNA is TGTGCCAGCAGCACCTGGAGGGGCAGCGAAGCTTTCTTT. V gene TRBV5-5 combines with J gene TRBJ1-1; tentative D call: TRBD1 (5 bases). This CDR3 is 13 amino acids long. Germline assignment: CDR1 SGHKS and CDR2 YYEKEE (reference sequence). Trimming stripped 4 bases from V and 8 bases from J, with 15 bases between.

This chain links TRBV30 with TRBJ2-5, with D hard to call. Germline assignment: CDR1 GTSNPN and CDR2 SVGIG (reference sequence). The CDR3 has 11 residues. The V end lost 3 bases, the J end lost 13 bases, and 15 bases lay between the germline ends. CDR3 DNA: TGTGCCTGGAGGGCCGGACCCACGGCGTACTTC. Its translation: CAWRAGPTAYF.

The genes are TRBV18 and TRBJ2-7, with 10 bases matching TRBD1. The junction had 3 bases not matched to a gene; V was cut back by 4 bases and J by 6 bases. This CDR3 is built from 13 residues. Germline V lookup: CDR1 KGHSH, CDR2 LQKENI. CDR3 protein: CASSLGQGGEQYF. The CDR3 DNA sequence: TGTGCCAGCTCACTCGGACAGGGGGGCGAGCAGTACTTC.

The CDR3 nucleotides are TGTGCCAGTAGTTTCCCAGGGCGAGGCACTGAAGCTTTCTTT. It encodes CASSFPGRGTEAFF. The J gene is TRBJ1-1, the V gene TRBV19; possibly TRBD1 for D (5 bases). This CDR3 is 14 amino acids long. The ends were cut back, 5 bases at V and 4 bases at J, with 14 bases in the middle. Germline CDR1 and CDR2: LNHDA and SQIVND (reference sequence).

The gene calls are TRBV10-3 and TRBJ2-7; D gene unclear. Germline V lookup: CDR1 ENHRY, CDR2 SYGVKD. The CDR3 totals 11 residues. Trimming removed 8 bases at V and 3 bases at J, with 8 bases between. This CDR3 reads CAIGVDYEQYF. CDR3 nucleotide sequence: TGTGCCATCGGGGTCGACTACGAGCAGTACTTC.

As regards this clone: The same CDR3 arises from other DNA sequences in this sample as well. The gene calls are TRBV18 and TRBJ1-5; D unresolved. Germline V CDR1 and CDR2: KGHSH, LQKENI. CDR3 size: 13 residues. V gave up 3 bases and J gave up 3 bases, with 6 bases separating them. CDR3 DNA: TGTGCCAGCTCACCCGGGGTCAATCAGCCCCAGCATTTT. This gives the protein CASSPGVNQPQHF.

This chain links TRBV5-1 with TRBJ1-6; 9 bases are a match to TRBD1. CDR3 size: 17 residues. Germline assignment: CDR1 SGHRS and CDR2 YFSETQ. With 0 bases clipped from V and 4 bases from J, the junction kept 5 bases outside the gene matches. CDR3 DNA sequence: TGCGCCAGCAGCTTGGAAGGACAGGGGAAATATAATTCACCCCTCCACTTT. It is translated as CASSLEGQGKYNSPLHF. The variable domain in full, with the rest retrieved from reference TRBV5-1 and TRBJ1-6, is KAGVTQTPRYLIKTRGQQVTLSCSPISGHRSVSWYQQTPGQGLQFLFEYFSETQRNKGNFPGRFSGRQFSNSRSEMNVSTLELGDSALYLCASSLEGQGKYNSPLHFGNGTRLTVT.

The rearrangement joins TRBV10-1 to TRBJ2-5; possible D gene TRBD2, 6 bases. V lost 0 bases, J lost 3 bases, and 17 bases lay in between. Germline CDR1 is WNHNN and CDR2 is SYGVQD (reference sequence). This CDR3 is 17 amino acids long. The CDR3 reads CASSESSGSARKETQYF. DNA for the CDR3: TGCGCCAGCAGTGAGTCGTCCGGGAGCGCCCGAAAAGAGACCCAGTACTTC.

This rearrangement joins TRBV10-2 to TRBJ1-5; 10 bases are shared with TRBD1. CDR1 and CDR2 (germline): WSHSY, SAAADI. The V segment lost 6 bases and the J segment 3 bases; nucleotides outside the gene matches: 8. The CDR3 spans 16 residues. CDR3 coding DNA: TGCGCCAGCAGCCAAAAGGACAGGGGGGACAATCAGCCCCAGCATTTT. Translation: CASSQKDRGDNQPQHF.

The chain links TRBV11-3 to TRBJ2-2, with D hard to call. Trimming left V 5 bases short and J 4 bases short, with 5 bases between. The CDR3 covers 12 residues. The germline V gene has CDR1 SGHNT and CDR2 YENEEA. As DNA, the CDR3 is TGTGCCAGCAGCCCGAGCACCGGGGAGCTGTTTTTT. Translation gives CASSPSTGELFF.

A note on this clone: Other DNA sequences of this sample code for an identical CDR3. In DNA form, the CDR3 reads TGTGCCAGCAGCTTGGGACTAGCGGGAGATACGCAGTATTTT. This translates into CASSLGLAGDTQYF. The chain employs TRBV5-4 and TRBJ2-3, with TRBD2 identical over 10 bases. J was trimmed by 5 bases and V by 0 bases; bases with no gene match: 0. This CDR3 is built from 14 residues. CDR1 and CDR2 from the germline V gene are SGHNT and YYREEE (reference sequence).

The chain recombines TRBV6-4 with TRBJ2-1; the D gene is possibly TRBD1 (7 bases). The CDR3 has 15 amino acids. Trimming shortened V by 6 bases and J by 15 bases, and 27 bases separated the two germline ends. Germline CDR1 MRHNA, CDR2 SNTAGT. The CDR3: CASRELGRGTRQGFF. For the CDR3, the DNA is TGTGCCAGCAGAGAACTCGGGCGGGGTACTAGACAGGGGTTCTTC.

J is TRBJ2-7 and V is TRBV6-1; D may be TRBD1 or TRBD2 (6 bases each). This CDR3 has 15 amino acids. The V and J ends lost 0 bases and 7 bases respectively, with 16 bases between them. In germline, CDR1 is MNHNS, CDR2 SASEGT. The DNA of the CDR3 is TGTGCCAGCAGTGAAGCGTGGTCAGGGGCGGGGGAGCAGTACTTC. Its protein is CASSEAWSGAGEQYF.

The chain couples TRBV11-2 to TRBJ2-3; the D is unclear. V shed 5 bases and J shed 3 bases, with 12 bases lying between them. Germline CDR1 SGHAT, CDR2 FQNNGV. The CDR3 extends over 14 amino acids. CDR3 in DNA: TGTGCCAGCAGCCCGATTAGCTCGACAGATACGCAGTATTTT. Translation gives CASSPISSTDTQYF. The full variable domain, completed using reference TRBV11-2 and TRBJ2-3, is EAGVAQSPRYKIIEKRQSVAFWCNPISGHATLYWYQQILGQGPKLLIQFQNNGVVDDSQLPKDRFSAERLKGVDSTLKIQPAKLEDSAVYLCASSPISSTDTQYFGPGTRLTVL.

V and J are TRBV27 and TRBJ2-5; 9 bases fit TRBD2. The CDR3 length is 14 residues. V shed 6 bases and J 5 bases; nucleotides not matched to a gene: 7. The germline gives CDR1 MNHEY, CDR2 SMNVEV (reference sequence). The CDR3 sequence: CASSPGTSRETQYF. CDR3 DNA sequence: TGTGCCAGCAGCCCTGGGACTAGCCGCGAGACCCAGTACTTC.

The rearrangement uses TRBV10-1 and TRBJ2-6; perhaps D is TRBD1 or TRBD2 (5 bases each). CDR1 WNHNN and CDR2 SYGVQD come from the germline V gene (reference sequence). V shed 0 bases and J shed 0 bases, with 9 bases lying between them. The CDR3 totals 17 residues. The CDR3 reads CASSESRGGSGANVLTF. The DNA of the CDR3 is TGCGCCAGCAGTGAGTCGAGGGGCGGCTCTGGGGCCAACGTCCTGACTTTC.

V gene TRBV5-1 combines with J gene TRBJ1-1, with 11 nucleotides matching TRBD1. The germline CDR1 and CDR2 sequences are SGHRS and YFSETQ. V was clipped by 4 bases and J by 3 bases; unmatched bases: 8. This CDR3 comprises 16 residues. The CDR3 nucleotides read TGCGCCAGCAGCCGAGCCACGGGACAGGGGGACACTGAAGCTTTCTTT. Protein product: CASSRATGQGDTEAFF.

The chain couples TRBV25-1 to TRBJ2-3; D unclear. V was cut by 6 bases and J by 6 bases, with 10 bases left in between. Germline V gene data show CDR1 as MGHDK and CDR2 as SYGVNS. The CDR3 contains 12 residues. The CDR3 protein is CASRTLTDTQYF. CDR3 coding DNA: TGTGCCAGCAGAACCTTGACGGATACGCAGTATTTT.

This rearrangement joins TRBV19 to TRBJ1-2; D unclear. V was pared by 7 bases and J by 6 bases, with 15 bases between. Looked up from germline, CDR1 is LNHDA and CDR2 is SQIVND (reference sequence). The CDR3 consists of 13 residues. In nucleotides, the CDR3 is TGTGCCAGTACCCTCCGCGGAATCGATGGCTACACCTTC. Translating gives CASTLRGIDGYTF.

This clone was recorded once. This chain connects TRBV10-3 to TRBJ1-2, with a possible D match to TRBD1 (6 bases). The CDR3 is 14 amino acids. V gave up 2 bases and J gave up 0 bases, with 7 bases separating them. CDR1 is ENHRY and CDR2 is SYGVKD in the germline V gene. CDR3 sequence reads: CAISEKGANYGYTF. The CDR3 nucleotides are TGTGCCATCAGTGAGAAGGGGGCTAACTATGGCTACACCTTC.

As for this clone: Additional DNA sequences in this sample encode the identical CDR3. The gene calls are TRBV6-6 and TRBJ2-3; D is undetermined. Germline CDR1 and CDR2: MNHNY and SVGAGI (reference sequence). V lost 0 bases to trimming and J lost 6 bases, with 4 bases between them. CDR3 size: 12 residues. The CDR3 nucleotides are TGTGCCAGCAGTTACTCAGGGGATACGCAGTATTTT. It is translated as CASSYSGDTQYF.

The chain links TRBV7-2 to TRBJ2-7; D perhaps matches TRBD2 (5 bases). Germline V gene data show CDR1 as SGHTA and CDR2 as FQGNSA. The V and J ends lost 5 bases and 6 bases respectively, with 20 bases between them. This CDR3 region has 15 residues. CDR3 residues: CASSREIAYMAEQYF. The CDR3 nucleotides read TGTGCCAGCAGCCGGGAAATAGCTTATATGGCCGAGCAGTACTTC.

The rearrangement uses TRBV30 and TRBJ2-3; 7 bases fit TRBD2. CDR3 length: 15 amino acids. J gave up 2 bases and V 3 bases, and 8 bases lay outside the gene matches. Germline CDR1 GTSNPN, CDR2 SVGIG (reference sequence). This chain's CDR3 is CAWRPTSRYTDTQYF. CDR3 DNA sequence: TGTGCCTGGAGGCCGACTAGCCGCTACACAGATACGCAGTATTTT.

The CDR3 DNA follows: TGTGCCTGGAGTGTAGGCCAGGCCGGAGCGAGGGATACGCAGTATTTT. The encoded protein is CAWSVGQAGARDTQYF. This chain links TRBV30 with TRBJ2-3, with D unclear. CDR1 is GTSNPN and CDR2 is SVGIG in the germline V gene (reference sequence). This CDR3 spans 16 amino acids. With 0 bases removed from V and 6 bases from J, the gap between germline ends came to 19 bases.

This sequence joins TRBV6-1 and TRBJ1-1, with unresolved D. CDR3 size: 14 residues. Between the trimmed V and J ends, which lost 4 bases and 5 bases, there was a span of 14 bases. The germline V gene has CDR1 MNHNS and CDR2 SASEGT. The CDR3, as DNA: TGTGCCAGCAGTGCCGCCTCCGGGAGGACTGAAGCTTTCTTT. This codes for CASSAASGRTEAFF.